These 27 T cell receptor beta chains were all obtained from the same sample, sequenced in a study of blood T cells in healthy people across ages. For the second PCR, which ran for 7 to 11 cycles, a sample-barcoded 5' primer and a J-beta primer mix were used. One entry per CDR3 protein, called by TCRdb with MiXCR from the 5' RACE reads. This table has 750,000 to 850,000 distinct CDR3 sequences, about 25% appearing once. The data also belong to a second study, concerning T cells of mothers and their children.

The sequencing sample was made of blood. All receptors derive from a boy between 5 and 17 years old in good health.

The chain joins TRBV20-1 to TRBJ1-5; D unresolved. The V gene's germline CDR1 is DFQATT and CDR2 SNEGSKA (reference sequence). The CDR3 extends over 17 amino acids. Trimming left V 1 base short and J 5 bases short, with 21 bases between. CDR3 protein: CSARAVGRAGLHQPQHF. CDR3 DNA: TGCAGTGCTAGAGCAGTTGGTAGGGCGGGTTTGCATCAGCCCCAGCATTTT.

This clonotype was found a few times. The V and J genes are TRBV11-2 and TRBJ2-3; D is unclear. V lost 4 bases and J 1 base, leaving 12 bases between the germline ends. Germline assignment: CDR1 SGHAT and CDR2 FQNNGV. The CDR3 runs to 15 residues. The CDR3 loop is CASSSIREGTDTQYF. The CDR3 DNA sequence: TGTGCCAGCAGCTCGATCCGAGAGGGCACAGATACGCAGTATTTT. The variable domain in full, with the rest retrieved from reference TRBV11-2 and TRBJ2-3, is EAGVAQSPRYKIIEKRQSVAFWCNPISGHATLYWYQQILGQGPKLLIQFQNNGVVDDSQLPKDRFSAERLKGVDSTLKIQPAKLEDSAVYLCASSSIREGTDTQYFGPGTRLTVL.

This clonotype has a handful of counts. V and J are TRBV4-1 and TRBJ1-2; perhaps TRBD1 as D (6 bases). V was shortened by 0 bases and J by 6 bases, with 23 bases between the two germline ends. Germline V gene sequence: CDR1 MGHRA, CDR2 YSYEKL. The length of the CDR3 is 18 residues. The chain's CDR3 is CASSQEGSIQGPLDGYTF. The CDR3 nucleotides read TGCGCCAGCAGCCAAGAAGGAAGTATACAGGGCCCCTTGGATGGCTACACCTTC.

The gene calls are TRBV20-1 and TRBJ1-6; D might be TRBD1 (6 bases). The CDR3 spans 17 residues. V lost 6 bases, J lost 0 bases, and 18 bases lay in between. Germline-derived CDR1 and CDR2 are DFQATT and SNEGSKA (reference sequence). This CDR3 reads CSAYTSGGSSYNSPLHF. CDR3 DNA: TGCAGTGCCTACACCTCGGGGGGCAGCTCCTATAATTCACCCCTCCACTTT.

This clonotype was counted between two and nine times. In DNA form, the CDR3 reads TGCGCCAGCAGCTTTCGAGGGACAGGGTTGGATGAGCAGTTCTTC. Translation: CASSFRGTGLDEQFF. The chain combines TRBV5-1 with TRBJ2-1; 9 positions match TRBD1. Trimming took 2 bases from V and 8 from J; bases not matched to a gene: 8. Looked up from germline, CDR1 is SGHRS and CDR2 is YFSETQ. The CDR3 runs 15 residues. The full variable domain, its missing parts supplied by reference TRBV5-1 and TRBJ2-1, is KAGVTQTPRYLIKTRGQQVTLSCSPISGHRSVSWYQQTPGQGLQFLFEYFSETQRNKGNFPGRFSGRQFSNSRSEMNVSTLELGDSALYLCASSFRGTGLDEQFFGPGTRLTVL.

The J gene is TRBJ2-5, the V gene TRBV20-1, with a weak D call TRBD1 (6 bases). With the DNA end fitting TRBJ2-1 better, the J assignment may be wrong. Germline V gives CDR1 DFQATT, CDR2 SNEGSKA (reference sequence). This CDR3 region has 13 residues. CDR3 DNA: TGCAGTGCGCACAGGGTGGTTATCGATGAGCAGTTCTTC. Amino acids: CSAHRVVIDEQFF.

This clonotype was seen ten or more times. The rearrangement joins TRBV21-1 to TRBJ2-7; whether TRBD1, the table's D call, matches the DNA was not checked. TRBV21-1 is assigned pseudogene status. The CDR3 spans 17 residues. The CDR3 region has the DNA TGTGCCAGCAGCAGAGGCGCGAGGGGGACTAGCTCCTACGAGCAGTACTTC. Protein sequence: CASSRGARGTSSYEQYF.

This clonotype was detected only a few times. The chain links TRBV4-2 to TRBJ1-4; D gene uncertain. Germline loops: CDR1 LGHNA, CDR2 YNFKEQ. This CDR3 spans 15 amino acids. Trimming pared 4 bases from V and 10 bases from J, leaving 19 bases between. The CDR3 region has the DNA TGTGCCAGCAGCCCGTCTTTGGCAATATATGGAAAACTGTTTTTT. Translating gives CASSPSLAIYGKLFF.

The genes are TRBV12-3 or TRBV12-4 and TRBJ2-7; 9 positions match TRBD1. V was clipped by 6 bases and J by 0 bases; unmatched bases: 9. The CDR3 is 16 residues long. CDR3 sequence: CASRQGQGMSSYEQYF. In DNA form, the CDR3 reads TGTGCCAGCAGACAAGGACAGGGGATGAGCTCCTACGAGCAGTACTTC.

The J gene is TRBJ2-6, the V gene TRBV6-5; the D is unclear. The CDR3 has 16 amino acids. Trimming left V 4 bases short and J 0 bases short, with 10 bases between. Germline values: CDR1 MNHEY, CDR2 SVGAGI. In DNA, the CDR3 is TGTGCCAGCAGTTCTCCAGCGAGCTCTGGGGCCAACGTCCTGACTTTC. It codes for CASSSPASSGANVLTF.

V is TRBV19 and J is TRBJ2-1, with 7 bases fitting TRBD2. Germline V gene data show CDR1 as LNHDA and CDR2 as SQIVND (reference sequence). With 3 bases clipped from V and 0 bases from J, the junction kept 2 bases outside the gene matches. The CDR3 has 15 amino acids. The CDR3 region is CASSIGGVSYNEQFF. For the CDR3, the DNA is TGTGCCAGTAGTATTGGGGGGGTCTCCTACAATGAGCAGTTCTTC. The whole variable domain, filled in from reference TRBV19 and TRBJ2-1, reads DGGITQSPKYLFRKEGQNVTLSCEQNLNHDAMYWYRQDPGQGLRLIYYSQIVNDFQKGDIAEGYSVSREKKESFPLTVTSAQKNPTAFYLCASSIGGVSYNEQFFGPGTRLTVL.

This clonotype was observed a handful of times. The chain recombines TRBV28 with TRBJ2-4; TRBD1 or TRBD2 may be the D gene (5 bases each). The CDR3 contains 15 residues. Trimming removed 5 bases at V and 0 bases at J, with 11 bases between. Looked up from germline, CDR1 is MDHEN and CDR2 is SYDVKM. The CDR3 region is CASSLSGTAKNIQYF. The CDR3 DNA reads as TGTGCCAGCAGTCTATCCGGGACAGCCAAAAACATTCAGTACTTC.

This clonotype was counted only a few times. CDR3 nucleotides: TGTGCCAGCAGCTTAGCAGGAGCGGGAGTTGGGGAGCAGTACTTC. This translates into CASSLAGAGVGEQYF. This chain links TRBV7-2 with TRBJ2-7, with 8 bases identical to TRBD2. The CDR3 spans 15 residues. The germline V gene has CDR1 SGHTA and CDR2 FQGNSA. Trimming cost V 0 bases and J 7 bases; bases outside gene matches: 8. Supplemented by reference TRBV7-2 and TRBJ2-7, the full variable domain reads GAGVSQSPSNKVTEKGKDVELRCDPISGHTALYWYRQSLGQGLEFLIYFQGNSAPDKSGLPSDRFSAERTGGSVSTLTIQRTQQEDSAVYLCASSLAGAGVGEQYFGPGTRLTVT.

This clonotype turned up a few times. The chain joins TRBV7-3 to TRBJ2-5; the D gene is possibly TRBD2 (5 bases). The germline CDR1 and CDR2 sequences are SGHTA and FQGTGA. This CDR3 contains 17 residues. Trimming took off 4 bases at V and 1 base at J, with 19 bases between the two ends. CDR3 amino acids: CASSSLGPGKFQETQYF. The CDR3 nucleotides are TGTGCCAGCAGCTCGTTAGGCCCCGGGAAGTTCCAAGAGACCCAGTACTTC.

This clonotype was observed a few times. The J gene is TRBJ1-2, the V gene TRBV7-9, with 10 bases lining up with TRBD1. Germline CDR1 reads SEHNR; CDR2 reads FQNEAQ (reference sequence). V was clipped by 5 bases and J by 3 bases; unmatched bases: 9. The CDR3 runs to 16 residues. The CDR3 region has the DNA TGTGCCAGCAGCCTTCGGACAGGGGGTTATGACTATGGCTACACCTTC. As protein: CASSLRTGGYDYGYTF.

This clonotype has a handful of counts. This rearrangement joins TRBV7-9 to TRBJ2-5, with TRBD2 as a possible D gene (6 bases). The DNA end is more similar to TRBJ2-7, so the J call may be wrong. The CDR3 sequence is 15 residues long. The germline gives CDR1 SEHNR, CDR2 FQNEAQ (reference sequence). The CDR3, as DNA: TGTGCCAGCAGTTCCGGGCGGGGAAGCACCTACGAGCAGTACTTC. This encodes CASSSGRGSTYEQYF.

The chain employs TRBV7-2 and TRBJ2-2; 9 nucleotides line up with TRBD1. There are 14 residues in the CDR3. J lost 7 bases, V lost 5 bases, and 5 bases had no gene match. CDR1 and CDR2 from the germline V gene are SGHTA and FQGNSA. CDR3: CASSLGTGIGELFF. CDR3 bases: TGTGCCAGCAGCCTCGGGACAGGGATCGGGGAGCTGTTTTTT.

The table lists this clonotype with a few counts. V and J are TRBV6-5 and TRBJ2-1, with D unresolved. CDR3 length: 12 residues. CDR1 is MNHEY and CDR2 is SVGAGI in the germline V gene. Trimming left V 4 bases short and J 7 bases short, with 8 bases between. CDR3 region: CASSSRVNEQFF. For the CDR3, the DNA is TGTGCCAGCAGTTCGCGTGTAAATGAGCAGTTCTTC.

There are a few counts of this clonotype. The CDR3 sequence: CSAVSRTSLLGELFF. CDR3 nucleotide sequence: TGCAGTGCTGTGAGTCGGACTAGCCTGCTCGGGGAGCTGTTTTTT. J is TRBJ2-2 and V is TRBV20-1; 8 bases agree with TRBD2. The V gene end was trimmed by 5 bases and the J gene end by 7 bases; junction bases not matched to a gene: 12. CDR1 and CDR2 (germline): DFQATT, SNEGSKA (reference sequence). The CDR3 consists of 15 residues.

The chain joins TRBV5-1 to TRBJ2-3, with 7 nucleotides matching TRBD1. Germline CDR1 and CDR2: SGHRS and YFSETQ. The CDR3 has 15 residues. With 0 bases clipped from V and 2 bases from J, the junction kept 3 bases outside the gene matches. The CDR3 DNA follows: TGCGCCAGCAGCTTGGCACAGGGGTTCACAGATACGCAGTATTTT. It codes for CASSLAQGFTDTQYF.

This clonotype has just a few counts. The chain couples TRBV3-1 to TRBJ2-1; a weak D match, TRBD2 (7 bases). V was trimmed by 1 base and J by 2 bases, leaving 18 bases between them. CDR1 and CDR2 (germline): LGHDT, YNNKEL (reference sequence). The CDR3 runs to 18 residues. CDR3 region: CASSQGYGGGAPYNEQFF. The CDR3 nucleotides are TGTGCCAGCAGCCAAGGGTACGGAGGGGGGGCTCCCTACAATGAGCAGTTCTTC.

The chain joins TRBV7-2 to TRBJ1-4, with D unresolved. Per germline, CDR1 SGHTA and CDR2 FQGNSA. This CDR3 spans 14 amino acids. V was pared by 0 bases and J by 8 bases, with 10 bases between. CDR3 loop: CASSLAVSREKLFF. The DNA for the CDR3 is TGTGCCAGCAGCTTAGCTGTCAGTAGGGAAAAACTGTTTTTT.

The chain uses TRBV20-1 and TRBJ2-1; TRBD2 matches at 8 bases. Looked up from germline, CDR1 is DFQATT and CDR2 is SNEGSKA (reference sequence). The trim removed 1 base at V and 8 bases at J, leaving 10 bases unmatched. The CDR3 has 15 residues. The CDR3 is CSARGGREGVDEQFF. In DNA, the CDR3 is TGCAGTGCTAGAGGAGGACGGGAGGGGGTCGATGAGCAGTTCTTC.

The chain employs TRBV25-1 and TRBJ1-2; tentative D call: TRBD1 (6 bases). The CDR3 loop spans 15 amino acids. Germline V gives CDR1 MGHDK, CDR2 SYGVNS. The V end was cut by 1 base, the J end by 6 bases, with 15 bases between. CDR3 region: CASSELGGSTDGYTF. In nucleotides, the CDR3 is TGTGCCAGCAGTGAATTGGGGGGCTCGACCGATGGCTACACCTTC.

The chain couples TRBV12-3 or TRBV12-4 to TRBJ1-5; D might be TRBD1 (5 bases). This CDR3 region has 14 residues. The V and J ends lost 3 bases and 6 bases respectively, with 12 bases between them. CDR3 DNA: TGTGCCAGCAGTTTCTTAGGGGAGGGTCAGCCCCAGCATTTT. Protein sequence: CASSFLGEGQPQHF.

This clonotype was seen more than once but under ten times. V gene TRBV7-9 combines with J gene TRBJ2-2, with 9 bases identical to TRBD1. V trimming: 3 bases; J trimming: 8 bases; junction bases outside the gene matches: 13. The V gene's germline CDR1 is SEHNR and CDR2 FQNEAQ (reference sequence). This CDR3 region has 17 residues. The CDR3 DNA follows: TGTGCCAGCAGCTTCGCCGGGACAGGGCTCCAAGGTGGGGAGCTGTTTTTT. Residues: CASSFAGTGLQGGELFF.

This clonotype was detected only a few times. This chain uses TRBV7-2 with TRBJ2-1, with a possible D match to TRBD1 (6 bases). The CDR3 runs to 14 residues. Trimming took off 3 bases at V and 6 bases at J, with 12 bases between the two ends. The V gene's germline CDR1 is SGHTA and CDR2 FQGNSA. CDR3 DNA: TGTGCCAGCAGCTTCACCAAGACAGGCAATGAGCAGTTCTTC. Translated, it gives CASSFTKTGNEQFF.